This T cell receptor (beta chain) was captured by sequencing in a study of cytomegalovirus exposure and HLA in healthy donors. Trimming removed 10 bases from V and 4 bases from J, with 14 bases in between. CDR1 and CDR2 (germline): MDHEN, SYDVKM. The CDR3 length is 13 residues. Worth noting for this clone: The antigen is undetermined.

The study ran its PCR with 60 Vbeta and 13 Jbeta primers. TCRdb's table, derived via immunoSEQ multiplex PCR, lists solely in-frame clones and lacks some. This sample carries approximately 110,000 clones, about 69% of them seen once, and the ten largest clones take 1.3%. Study findings and constraints: In a later analysis, productive TCRs from donors in an Asian-associated ancestry cluster reportedly carried fewer N-insertions than the cohort mean. Productive rates of about 87% or about 30% were seen for most TCR beta V segments in an earlier analysis. Common viral pathogens were later found to be apparently linked to several of the most significant clusters.

Sequenced material: PBMCs. The source of this sequence is a man between 40 and 49 years old in good health and CMV-seronegative. V and J are TRBV28 and TRBJ1-5, with TRBD1 as a possible D gene (6 bases). For the CDR3, the DNA is TGTGCCATTACAGGGTCGGGGAATCAGCCCCAGCATTTT. This translates into CAITGSGNQPQHF.